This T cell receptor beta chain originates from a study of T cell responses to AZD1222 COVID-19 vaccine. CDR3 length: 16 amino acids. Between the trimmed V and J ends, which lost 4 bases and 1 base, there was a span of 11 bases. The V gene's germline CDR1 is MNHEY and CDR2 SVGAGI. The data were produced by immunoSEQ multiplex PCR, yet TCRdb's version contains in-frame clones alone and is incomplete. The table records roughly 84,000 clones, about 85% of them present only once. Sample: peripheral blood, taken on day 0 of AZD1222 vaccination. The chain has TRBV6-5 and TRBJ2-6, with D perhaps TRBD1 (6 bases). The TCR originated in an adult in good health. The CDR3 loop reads CASSLVQGSGANVLTF. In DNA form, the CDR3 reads TGTGCCAGCAGTTTGGTACAGGGATCTGGGGCCAACGTCCTGACTTTC.